This TCR beta chain was observed in a study of blood T cell repertoires in COVID-19. TCRdb's table, derived via immunoSEQ multiplex PCR, lists solely in-frame clones and lacks some. The table lists 300,000 to 400,000 clones, around 89% of them singletons. The CDR3 loop spans 15 amino acids. The V segment lost 4 bases and the J segment 3 bases; nucleotides outside the gene matches: 7. The germline V gene encodes CDR1 SGHNT and CDR2 YYREEE (reference sequence). The V gene is TRBV5-4, the J gene TRBJ2-1; 7 bases are a match to TRBD1. Sequencing was done on a sample of PBMCs or T cells enriched from blood (not recorded which). This clonotype was obtained from a man between 18 and 35 years old who had recovered from COVID-19. DNA for the CDR3: TGTGCCAGCAGCGTACCAGGGGGAAGCTACAATGAGCAGTTCTTC. This translates into CASSVPGGSYNEQFF.